Presented here are 6 T cell receptor beta chains from one specimen sequenced in a study of OX40 agonist ivuxolimab in advanced cancers. Sequencing was performed with immunoSEQ multiplex PCR; in TCRdb, only in-frame clones are kept and a portion is missing. Of under 70,000 clones in the sample, 80% to 95% were seen once. Material: CD4+ or CD8+ T cells sorted from blood, obtained in a trial of the OX40 agonist ivuxolimab. These receptors all stem from an adult with an advanced solid tumor such as melanoma, head and neck, liver or kidney cancer.

This chain joins TRBV2 and TRBJ1-1; D not resolved. CDR3 length: 16 residues. V dropped 3 bases and J dropped 2 bases, with 16 bases sitting between them. Germline CDR1 is SNHLY and CDR2 is FYNNEI. CDR3: CASSDRVDGDNTEAFF. The CDR3 DNA sequence: TGTGCCAGCAGTGATAGAGTGGACGGAGATAACACTGAAGCTTTCTTT. Combining the CDR3 with reference TRBV2 and TRBJ1-1 gives the whole variable domain EPEVTQTPSHQVTQMGQEVILRCVPISNHLYFYWYRQILGQKVEFLVSFYNNEISEKSEIFDDQFSVERPDGSNFTLKIRSTKLEDSAMYFCASSDRVDGDNTEAFFGQGTRLTVV.

This clone was observed once. This chain uses TRBV5-4 with TRBJ2-3; D possibly uses TRBD1 or TRBD2 (5 bases each). Germline CDR1 SGHNT, CDR2 YYREEE (reference sequence). Trimming cost V 3 bases and J 2 bases, with 22 bases left between them. The CDR3 is 18 amino acids. This CDR3 reads CASSSEGPTVWITDTQYF. The CDR3 DNA reads as TGTGCCAGCAGCTCCGAGGGACCGACCGTGTGGATCACAGATACGCAGTATTTT.

V gene TRBV10-1 combines with J gene TRBJ1-2, with 10 bases identical to TRBD1. CDR1 and CDR2 from the germline V gene are WNHNN and SYGVQD (reference sequence). The CDR3 totals 15 residues. Unmatched junction bases numbered 5, after V lost 3 bases and J lost 4 bases. The CDR3 loop is CASSDGQGGPYGYTF. CDR3 coding DNA: TGCGCCAGCAGTGACGGACAGGGGGGCCCCTATGGCTACACCTTC.

The rearrangement joins TRBV7-9 to TRBJ2-3, with D possibly being TRBD2 (6 bases). The CDR3 sequence is 17 residues long. V was cut by 7 bases and J by 5 bases, with 25 bases left in between. Per the germline V gene, CDR1 is SEHNR and CDR2 is FQNEAQ (reference sequence). CDR3 bases: TGTGCCAGCACCCATCCCCGGGGGAAAGGGGCAGGAGATACGCAGTATTTT. It translates to CASTHPRGKGAGDTQYF.

The chain recombines TRBV19 with TRBJ2-7; possible D gene TRBD1, 8 bases. In germline, CDR1 is LNHDA, CDR2 SQIVND (reference sequence). The CDR3 runs 10 residues. The CDR3 loop reads CDRGGYEQYF. The CDR3 DNA follows: TGTGACAGGGGGGGGTACGAGCAGTACTTC.

The rearrangement joins TRBV4-1 to TRBJ1-1; maybe TRBD1 (6 bases). There are 16 residues in the CDR3. The V gene's germline CDR1 is MGHRA and CDR2 YSYEKL. V lost 1 base and J lost 0, with 12 bases in between. CDR3 in DNA: TGCGCCAGCAGCCAAGTGCAAGGACAGCTGAACACTGAAGCTTTCTTT. The encoded protein is CASSQVQGQLNTEAFF.